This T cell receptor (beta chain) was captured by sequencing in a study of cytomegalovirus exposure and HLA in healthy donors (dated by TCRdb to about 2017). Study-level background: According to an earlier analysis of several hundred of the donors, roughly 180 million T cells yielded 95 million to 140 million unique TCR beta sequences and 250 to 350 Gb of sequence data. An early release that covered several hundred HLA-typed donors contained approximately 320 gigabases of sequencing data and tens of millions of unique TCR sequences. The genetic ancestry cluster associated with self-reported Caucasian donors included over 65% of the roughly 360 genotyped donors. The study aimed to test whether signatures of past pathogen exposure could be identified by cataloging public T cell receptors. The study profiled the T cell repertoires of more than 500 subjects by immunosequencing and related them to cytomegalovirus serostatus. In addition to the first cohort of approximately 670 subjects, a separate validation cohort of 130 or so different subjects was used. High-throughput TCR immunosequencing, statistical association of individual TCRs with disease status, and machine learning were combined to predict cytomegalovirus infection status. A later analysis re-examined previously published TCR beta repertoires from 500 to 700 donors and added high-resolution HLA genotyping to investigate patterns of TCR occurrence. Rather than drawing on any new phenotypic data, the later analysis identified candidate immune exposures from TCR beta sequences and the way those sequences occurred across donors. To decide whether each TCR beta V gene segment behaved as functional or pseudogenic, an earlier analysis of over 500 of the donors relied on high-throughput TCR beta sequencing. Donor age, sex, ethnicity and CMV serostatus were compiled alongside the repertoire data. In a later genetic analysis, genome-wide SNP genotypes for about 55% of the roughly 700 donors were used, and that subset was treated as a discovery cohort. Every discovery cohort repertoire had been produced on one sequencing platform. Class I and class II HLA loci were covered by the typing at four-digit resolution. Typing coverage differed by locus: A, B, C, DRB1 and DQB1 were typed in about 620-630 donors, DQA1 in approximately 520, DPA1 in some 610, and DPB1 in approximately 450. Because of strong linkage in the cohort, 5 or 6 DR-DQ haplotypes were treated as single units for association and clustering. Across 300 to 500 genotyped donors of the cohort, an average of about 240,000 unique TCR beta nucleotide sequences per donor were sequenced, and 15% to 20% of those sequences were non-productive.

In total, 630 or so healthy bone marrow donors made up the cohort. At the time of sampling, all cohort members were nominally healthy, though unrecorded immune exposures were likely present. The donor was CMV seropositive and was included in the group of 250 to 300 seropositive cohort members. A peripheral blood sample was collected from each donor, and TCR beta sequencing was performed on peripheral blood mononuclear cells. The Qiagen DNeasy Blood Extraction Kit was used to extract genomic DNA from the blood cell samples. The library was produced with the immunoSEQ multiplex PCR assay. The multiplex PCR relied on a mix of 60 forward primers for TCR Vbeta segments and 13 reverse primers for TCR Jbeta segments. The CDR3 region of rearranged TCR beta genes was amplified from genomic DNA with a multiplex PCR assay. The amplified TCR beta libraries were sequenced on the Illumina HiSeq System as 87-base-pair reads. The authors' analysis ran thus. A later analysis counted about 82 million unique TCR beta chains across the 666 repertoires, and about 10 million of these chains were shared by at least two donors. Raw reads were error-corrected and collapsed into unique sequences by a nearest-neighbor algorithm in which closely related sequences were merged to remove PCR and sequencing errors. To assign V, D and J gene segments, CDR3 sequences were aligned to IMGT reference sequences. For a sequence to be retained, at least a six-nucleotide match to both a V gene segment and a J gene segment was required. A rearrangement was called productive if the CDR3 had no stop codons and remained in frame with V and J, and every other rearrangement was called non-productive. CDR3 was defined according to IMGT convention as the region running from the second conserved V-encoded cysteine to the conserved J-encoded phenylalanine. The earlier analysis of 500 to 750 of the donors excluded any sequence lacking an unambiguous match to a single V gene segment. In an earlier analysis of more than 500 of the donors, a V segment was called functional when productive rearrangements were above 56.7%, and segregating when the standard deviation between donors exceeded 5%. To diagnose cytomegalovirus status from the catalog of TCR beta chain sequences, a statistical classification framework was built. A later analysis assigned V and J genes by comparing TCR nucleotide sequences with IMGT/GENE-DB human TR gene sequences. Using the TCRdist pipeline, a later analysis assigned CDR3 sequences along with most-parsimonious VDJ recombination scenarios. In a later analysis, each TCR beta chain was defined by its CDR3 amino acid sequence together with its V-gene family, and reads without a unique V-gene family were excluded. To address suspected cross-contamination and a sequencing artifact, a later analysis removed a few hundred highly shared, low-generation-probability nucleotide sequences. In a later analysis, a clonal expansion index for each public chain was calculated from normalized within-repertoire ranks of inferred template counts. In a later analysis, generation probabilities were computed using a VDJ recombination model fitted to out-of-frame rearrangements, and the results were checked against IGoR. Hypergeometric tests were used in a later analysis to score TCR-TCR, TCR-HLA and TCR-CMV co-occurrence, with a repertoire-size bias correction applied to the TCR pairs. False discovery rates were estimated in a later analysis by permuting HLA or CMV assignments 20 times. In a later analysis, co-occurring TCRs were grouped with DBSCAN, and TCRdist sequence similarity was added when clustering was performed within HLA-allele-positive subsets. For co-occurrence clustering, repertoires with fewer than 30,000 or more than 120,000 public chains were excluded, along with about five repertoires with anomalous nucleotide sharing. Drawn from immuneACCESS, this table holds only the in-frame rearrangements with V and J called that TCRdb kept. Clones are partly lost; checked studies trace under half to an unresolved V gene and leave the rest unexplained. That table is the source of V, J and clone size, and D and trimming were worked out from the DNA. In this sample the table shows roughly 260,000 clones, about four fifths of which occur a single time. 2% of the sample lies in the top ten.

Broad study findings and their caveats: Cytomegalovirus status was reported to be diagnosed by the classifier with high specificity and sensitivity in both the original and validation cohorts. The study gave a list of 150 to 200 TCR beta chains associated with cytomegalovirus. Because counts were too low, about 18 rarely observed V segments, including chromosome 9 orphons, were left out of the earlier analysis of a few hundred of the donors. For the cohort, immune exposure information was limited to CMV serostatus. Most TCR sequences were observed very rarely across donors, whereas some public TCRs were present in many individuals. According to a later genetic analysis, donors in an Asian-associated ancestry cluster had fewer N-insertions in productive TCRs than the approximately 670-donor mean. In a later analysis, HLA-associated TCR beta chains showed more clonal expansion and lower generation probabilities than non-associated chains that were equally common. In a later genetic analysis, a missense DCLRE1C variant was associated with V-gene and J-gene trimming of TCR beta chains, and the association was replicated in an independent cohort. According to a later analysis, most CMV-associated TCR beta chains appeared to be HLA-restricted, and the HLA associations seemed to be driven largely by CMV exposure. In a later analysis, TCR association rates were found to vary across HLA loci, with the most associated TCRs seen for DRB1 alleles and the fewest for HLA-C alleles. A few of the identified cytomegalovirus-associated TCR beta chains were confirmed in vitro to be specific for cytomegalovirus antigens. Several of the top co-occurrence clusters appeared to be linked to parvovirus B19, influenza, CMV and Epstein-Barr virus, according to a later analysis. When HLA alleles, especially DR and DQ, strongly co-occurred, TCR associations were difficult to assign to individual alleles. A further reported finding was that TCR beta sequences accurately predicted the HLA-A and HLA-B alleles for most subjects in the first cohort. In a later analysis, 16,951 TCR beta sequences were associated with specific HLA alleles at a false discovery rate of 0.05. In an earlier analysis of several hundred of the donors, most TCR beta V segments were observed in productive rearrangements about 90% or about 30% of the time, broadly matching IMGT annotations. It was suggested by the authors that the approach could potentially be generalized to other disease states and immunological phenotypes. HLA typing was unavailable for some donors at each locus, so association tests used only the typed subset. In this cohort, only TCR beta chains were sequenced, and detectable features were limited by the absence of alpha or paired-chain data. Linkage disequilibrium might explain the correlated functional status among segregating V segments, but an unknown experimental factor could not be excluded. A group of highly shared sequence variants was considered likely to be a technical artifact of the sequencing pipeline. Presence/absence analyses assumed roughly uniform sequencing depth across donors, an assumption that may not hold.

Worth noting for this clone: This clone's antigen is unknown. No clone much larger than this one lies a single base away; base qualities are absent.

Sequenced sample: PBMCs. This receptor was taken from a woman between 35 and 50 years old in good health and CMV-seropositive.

The CDR3: CASSLTPNGLNTGELFF. The DNA is TGTGCCAGCAGCTTAACCCCAAACGGGTTGAACACCGGGGAGCTGTTTTTT. Recombination connected TRBV7-3 to TRBJ2-2; there is no confident call for the D gene. V is pared back by 0 bases and J by 1 base, with 12 bases lying between the germline termini. The CDR3 spans 17 residues, from the cysteine through the phenylalanine. The DNA shown is the 51-base CDR3, in frame from base 1. CDR1 and CDR2, looked up from the germline V gene, are SGHTA and FQGTGA.